This T cell receptor (beta chain) is from a study of post-analysis software for immune sequencing data. For the study at large: Relapsing-remitting, secondary progressive and progressive-relapsing courses of multiple sclerosis were included. Study-wide findings and caveats: Patients showed TRBV5-6, TRBV5-1 and TRBV20-1 among four to six TRBV segments more frequent than in controls. Those samples that were prepared in the same batch co-clustered strongly by F measure. A significant reduction in normalized Chao1 diversity was observed in multiple sclerosis patients versus controls.

Tagging with unique molecular identifiers was a feature of the TCR beta cDNA libraries. About 500,000 cDNA molecules came from around 1 to 10 million T cells. TCRdb redid the calling of the PCR reads with MiXCR, one entry per CDR3 protein. The table has approximately 630,000 distinct CDR3 sequences, approximately 59% seen once. Trimming shortened V by 8 bases and J by 4 bases, and 9 bases separated the two germline ends. The CDR3 runs to 11 residues. This clonotype came up a few times. Its antigen is not identified. The origin of this receptor is a girl aged 2 to 10 with multiple sclerosis. Material for sequencing was blood. This chain connects TRBV12-3 or TRBV12-4 to TRBJ2-7; D gene unclear. The CDR3 sequence is CASGIAYEQYF. The CDR3 bases are TGTGCCAGCGGGATAGCTTACGAGCAGTACTTC.